Below, one T cell receptor (beta chain) is given with its context. The record originates from a study of Tregs in tolerant kidney transplant recipients. The CDR3 covers 15 residues. Germline CDR1 and CDR2: SGHRS and YFSETQ. With 4 bases removed from V and 1 base from J, the gap between germline ends came to 14 bases. TCRdb keeps only in-frame clones here, not all; method: immunoSEQ multiplex PCR. The sample includes 69,000 or so clones, 85% to 90% of them seen just once. The sequences come from CD4+ T cells from blood, collected before the transplant. This receptor was obtained from a human donor who received a combined kidney and bone marrow transplant. The V gene is TRBV5-1, the J gene TRBJ1-1; TRBD1 might be the D (5 bases). The CDR3 region has the DNA TGCGCCAGCAGCCCGGGACTCCAATCGAACACTGAAGCTTTCTTT. This codes for CASSPGLQSNTEAFF.